This T cell receptor (beta chain) was recorded in a study of Ad26.COV2.S vaccination and SARS-CoV-2 variants. Treatment meaning: 15 to 20 received Ad26.COV2.S at low or high dose, single or two shots; several received placebo; per-sample allocation not given. Each sample was drawn 63 days after the first injection (of vaccine or placebo). The protocol was immunoSEQ multiplex PCR, while the TCRdb copy is restricted to in-frame clones and leaves out a portion. The sample holds about 350,000 clones, roughly 90% seen once. The CDR3 has 17 amino acids. Looked up from germline, CDR1 is ENHRY and CDR2 is SYGVKD. The junction had 13 bases not matched to a gene; V was cut back by 6 bases and J by 6 bases.

The TCR comes from a person between 18 and 65 years old who received the Ad26.COV2.S COVID-19 vaccine or a placebo. The sequenced sample was peripheral blood, obtained in a trial of Ad26.COV2.S vaccine versus placebo. The chain couples TRBV10-3 to TRBJ2-2; TRBD2 matches at 10 bases. CDR3 sequence: CAIRAPLAGAMAGELFF. The CDR3, as DNA: TGTGCCATCAGGGCCCCGCTAGCGGGAGCGATGGCCGGGGAGCTGTTTTTT.